The rows below give T cell receptor beta chains drawn from one sample of a study of blood T cell repertoires in COVID-19. Clones were sequenced by immunoSEQ multiplex PCR, and TCRdb holds only the in-frame ones, with some missing. The sample holds about 39,000 clones, 76% seen once. The sequencing sample was made of peripheral blood. These receptors were collected from a man in his 70s with active or convalescent COVID-19. Both conserved end residues are part of each CDR3.

v_gene: TRBV7-3; CDR3aa: CASSAHRDTEAFF
v_gene: TRBV2; CDR3aa: CASSADRDNTEAFF
v_gene: TRBV2; CDR3aa: CASRETEYTEAFF
v_gene: TRBV5-4; CDR3aa: CASSSGQGRDEQYF
v_gene: TRBV28; CDR3aa: CASYSGVNTGELFF
v_gene: TRBV7-3; CDR3aa: CASSPRASSYNEQFF
v_gene: TRBV2; CDR3aa: CASRITGTGEKLFF
v_gene: TRBV2; CDR3aa: CASSPAGRGYEQYF
v_gene: TRBV19; CDR3aa: CASRTLQGAPSQPQHF
v_gene: TRBV7-2; CDR3aa: CASSLVSWGRENYGYTF
v_gene: TRBV2; CDR3aa: CASSEDSLNTEAFF
v_gene: TRBV5-4; CDR3aa: CASRPDSIVTDTQYF
v_gene: TRBV4-2; CDR3aa: CASRLSGGSRSTDTQYF
v_gene: TRBV30; CDR3aa: CAWGLAGLIDTQYF
v_gene: TRBV18; CDR3aa: CASSALNGPLGQYF
v_gene: TRBV24-1; CDR3aa: CATSDFGSEQFF
v_gene: TRBV19; CDR3aa: CASSPRGPRFEEQFF